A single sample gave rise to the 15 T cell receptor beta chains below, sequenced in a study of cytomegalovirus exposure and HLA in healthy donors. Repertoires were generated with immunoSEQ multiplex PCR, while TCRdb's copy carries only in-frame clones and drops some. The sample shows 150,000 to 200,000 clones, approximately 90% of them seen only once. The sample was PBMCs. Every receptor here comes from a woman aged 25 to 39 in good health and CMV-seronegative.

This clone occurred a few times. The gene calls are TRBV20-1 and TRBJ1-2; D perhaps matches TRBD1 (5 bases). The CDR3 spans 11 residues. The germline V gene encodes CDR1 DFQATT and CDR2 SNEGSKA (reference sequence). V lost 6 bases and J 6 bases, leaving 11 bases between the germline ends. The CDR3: CSAPGGNGYTF. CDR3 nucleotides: TGCAGTGCCCCGGGGGGAAATGGCTACACCTTC.

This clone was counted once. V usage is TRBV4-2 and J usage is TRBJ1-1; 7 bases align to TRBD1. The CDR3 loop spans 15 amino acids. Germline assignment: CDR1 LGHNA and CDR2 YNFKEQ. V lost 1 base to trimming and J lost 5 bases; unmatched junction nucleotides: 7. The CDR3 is CASSQGTGAGTEAFF. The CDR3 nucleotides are TGTGCCAGCAGCCAAGGTACAGGGGCGGGTACTGAAGCTTTCTTT.

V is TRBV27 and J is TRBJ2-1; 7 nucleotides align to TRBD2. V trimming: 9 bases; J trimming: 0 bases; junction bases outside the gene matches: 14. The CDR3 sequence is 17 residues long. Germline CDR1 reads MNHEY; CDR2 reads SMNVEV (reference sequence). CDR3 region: CASERLAEAGSYNEQFF. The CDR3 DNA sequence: TGTGCCAGTGAGCGGCTAGCGGAAGCCGGCTCCTACAATGAGCAGTTCTTC.

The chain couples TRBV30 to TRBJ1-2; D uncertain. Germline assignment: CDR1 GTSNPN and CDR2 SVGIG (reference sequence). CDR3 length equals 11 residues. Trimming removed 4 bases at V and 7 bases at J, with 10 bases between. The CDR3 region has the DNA TGTGCCTGGAAAAGCCGAGGTGGCTACACCTTC. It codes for CAWKSRGGYTF.

The CDR3 reads CASSPRVIYGYTF. The CDR3 DNA reads as TGTGCCAGCTCACCCAGGGTTATCTATGGCTACACCTTC. V is TRBV18 and J is TRBJ1-2; a possible D gene is TRBD1 (5 bases). V lost 3 bases and J lost 4, with 9 bases in between. Germline-derived CDR1 and CDR2 are KGHSH and LQKENI. The CDR3 has 13 residues.

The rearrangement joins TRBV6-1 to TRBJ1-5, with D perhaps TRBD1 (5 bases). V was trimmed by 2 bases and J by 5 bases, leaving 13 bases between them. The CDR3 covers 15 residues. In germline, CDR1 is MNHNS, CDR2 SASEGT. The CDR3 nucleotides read TGTGCCAGCAGTGAATTCGACAGAATTTATCAGCCCCAGCATTTT. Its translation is CASSEFDRIYQPQHF.

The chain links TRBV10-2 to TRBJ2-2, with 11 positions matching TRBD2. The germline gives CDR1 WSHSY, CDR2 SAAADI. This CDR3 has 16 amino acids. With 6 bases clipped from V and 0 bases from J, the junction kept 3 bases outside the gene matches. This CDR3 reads CASRGTSGANTGELFF. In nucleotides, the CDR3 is TGCGCCAGCAGGGGGACTAGCGGAGCGAACACCGGGGAGCTGTTTTTT.

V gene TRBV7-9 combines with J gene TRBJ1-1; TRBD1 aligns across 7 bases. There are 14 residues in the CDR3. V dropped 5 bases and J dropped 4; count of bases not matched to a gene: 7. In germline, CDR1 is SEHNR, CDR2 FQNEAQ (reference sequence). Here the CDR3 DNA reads TGTGCCAGCAGCCGGAATCCAGGGGGCACTGAAGCTTTCTTT. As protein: CASSRNPGGTEAFF.

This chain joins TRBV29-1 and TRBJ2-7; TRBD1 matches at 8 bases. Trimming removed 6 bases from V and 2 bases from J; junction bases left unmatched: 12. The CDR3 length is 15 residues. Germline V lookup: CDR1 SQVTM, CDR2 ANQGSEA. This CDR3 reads CSVPEVDRDTYEQYF. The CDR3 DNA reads TGCAGCGTCCCTGAGGTGGACAGGGACACCTACGAGCAGTACTTC.

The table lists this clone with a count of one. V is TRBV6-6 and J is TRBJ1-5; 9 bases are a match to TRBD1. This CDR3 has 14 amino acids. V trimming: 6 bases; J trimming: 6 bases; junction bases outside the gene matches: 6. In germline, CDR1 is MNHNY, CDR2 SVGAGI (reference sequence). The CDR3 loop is CASRGQGNSQPQHF. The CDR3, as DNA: TGTGCCAGCAGGGGACAGGGTAATTCTCAGCCCCAGCATTTT.

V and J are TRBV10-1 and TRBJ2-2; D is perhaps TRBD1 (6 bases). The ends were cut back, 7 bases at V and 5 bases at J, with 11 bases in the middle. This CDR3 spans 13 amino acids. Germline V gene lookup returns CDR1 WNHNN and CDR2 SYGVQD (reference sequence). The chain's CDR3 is CASTGTTTGELFF. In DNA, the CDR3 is TGCGCCAGCACCGGGACAACTACCGGGGAGCTGTTTTTT.

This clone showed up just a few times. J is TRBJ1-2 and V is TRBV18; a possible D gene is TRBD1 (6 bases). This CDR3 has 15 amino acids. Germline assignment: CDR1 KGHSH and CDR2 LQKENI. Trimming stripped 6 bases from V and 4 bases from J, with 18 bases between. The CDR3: CASSLGQNNIYGYTF. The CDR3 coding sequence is TGTGCCAGCTCGCTTGGACAGAATAATATCTATGGCTACACCTTC.

CDR3 in amino acids: CASRINQGSLNTEAFF. CDR3 bases: TGTGCCAGCAGGATAAACCAGGGTTCGTTGAACACTGAAGCTTTCTTT. The chain joins TRBV2 to TRBJ1-1; perhaps TRBD1 as D (5 bases). The CDR3 contains 16 residues. Germline lookup yields CDR1 SNHLY and CDR2 FYNNEI. The V gene lost 6 bases and the J gene lost 0 bases, with 17 bases spanning the gap.

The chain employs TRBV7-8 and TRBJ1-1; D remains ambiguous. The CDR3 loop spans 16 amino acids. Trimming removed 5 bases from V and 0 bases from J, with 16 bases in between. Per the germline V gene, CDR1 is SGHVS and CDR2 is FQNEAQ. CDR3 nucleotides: TGTGCCAGCAGCCCCTCGCGAGACTTAATGAACACTGAAGCTTTCTTT. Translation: CASSPSRDLMNTEAFF.

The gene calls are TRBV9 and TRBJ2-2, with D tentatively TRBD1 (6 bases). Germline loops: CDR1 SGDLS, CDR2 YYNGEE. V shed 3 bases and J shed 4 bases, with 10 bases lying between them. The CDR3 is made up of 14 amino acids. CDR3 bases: TGTGCCAGCAGCGCGGGACACCTCACCGGGGAGCTGTTTTTT. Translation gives CASSAGHLTGELFF.